This T cell receptor beta chain was identified in a study of cytomegalovirus exposure and HLA in healthy donors. Study observations and caveats: There were reportedly fewer N-insertions in an Asian-associated ancestry cluster than the approximately 670-donor mean, in a later analysis. What was likely a sequencing artifact was a cluster of highly shared sequence variants.

This CDR3 is built from 17 residues. Details on this clone: The antigen is unknown.

Vbeta (60) and Jbeta (13) primers were used in the PCR. Sequenced by immunoSEQ multiplex PCR; TCRdb stores in-frame clones only, minus some. The sample has under 200,000 clones; approximately 80% are singletons. The sequence came from a woman in her thirties or forties in good health and CMV-seropositive. The chain links TRBV12-2 to TRBJ2-1; TRBD2, as called in the table, went unchecked against the DNA. TRBV12-2 is designated a pseudogene. Sequences were obtained from PBMCs. CDR3 loop: CASRSHRRGISYNEQFF. CDR3 nucleotide sequence: TGTGCAAGTCGCTCCCATAGGCGGGGGATCTCCTACAATGAGCAGTTCTTC.